This entry concerns a single TCR beta chain. The assay was immunoSEQ multiplex PCR, and TCRdb's table has in-frame clones only and misses some. The sample has tens of thousands of clones; approximately 91% are singletons. Germline assignment: CDR1 MNHEY and CDR2 SMNVEV (reference sequence). V trimming: 3 bases; J trimming: 6 bases; junction bases outside the gene matches: 11. The CDR3 totals 16 residues. These data originate in a study of cytomegalovirus exposure and HLA in healthy donors. The source is a man aged 25-40 years in good health and CMV-seronegative. V and J are TRBV27 and TRBJ2-5, with TRBD1 identical over 9 bases. The sequenced sample was PBMCs. CDR3 sequence reads: CASSFDGTGFMKTQYF. The CDR3 nucleotides are TGTGCCAGCAGTTTTGATGGGACAGGGTTTATGAAGACCCAGTACTTC.